One and the same sample provided the 13 T cell receptor beta chains below, sequenced in a study of CD4 T cells in relation to SARS-CoV-2 and coronaviruses. The data were produced by immunoSEQ multiplex PCR, yet TCRdb's version contains in-frame clones alone and is incomplete. The sample includes tens of thousands of clones, over 90% seen only once; the top ten take 0.2% to 0.25%. CD4+ T cells from unexposed donors were obtained before the COVID-19 pandemic (2011-2018). Sequenced: naive CD4+ T cells from PBMCs. As to subset: naive CD4+ T cells isolated by negative enrichment. These receptors were obtained from a human donor in good health.

The rearrangement links TRBV19 to TRBJ2-7, with D possibly TRBD1 on 6 matching bases. Germline V gene sequence: CDR1 LNHDA, CDR2 SQIVND (reference sequence). There are 16 residues in the CDR3. The V end was cut by 6 bases, the J end by 0 bases, with 18 bases between. The DNA of the CDR3 is TGTGCCAGTAGGACTGGGGGCGGTGGGAGCTCCTACGAGCAGTACTTC. It is translated as CASRTGGGGSSYEQYF. Complete variable domain (other parts from reference TRBV19 and TRBJ2-7): DGGITQSPKYLFRKEGQNVTLSCEQNLNHDAMYWYRQDPGQGLRLIYYSQIVNDFQKGDIAEGYSVSREKKESFPLTVTSAQKNPTAFYLCASRTGGGGSSYEQYFGPGTRLTVT.

This chain links TRBV25-1 with TRBJ1-2; D not certain. This CDR3 is 12 amino acids long. V shed 3 bases and J shed 4 bases, with 6 bases lying between them. CDR1 is MGHDK and CDR2 is SYGVNS in the germline V gene. The CDR3 nucleotides are TGTGCCAGCAGTGACAGGTCCTATGGCTACACCTTC. Its protein is CASSDRSYGYTF.

V gene TRBV7-3 combines with J gene TRBJ2-3; D is ambiguous. V was clipped by 2 bases and J by 0 bases, with 3 bases between them. The length of the CDR3 is 13 residues. Germline assignment: CDR1 SGHTA and CDR2 FQGTGA. CDR3 in DNA: TGTGCCAGCAGCTTATGGAGCACAGATACGCAGTATTTT. This sequence encodes CASSLWSTDTQYF.

The chain couples TRBV20-1 to TRBJ1-1; D is unclear. V lost 3 bases and J lost 2, with 7 bases in between. The length of the CDR3 is 12 residues. Germline CDR1 DFQATT, CDR2 SNEGSKA (reference sequence). CDR3 DNA sequence: TGCAGTGCTAGTCCGGTAAACACTGAAGCTTTCTTT. It codes for CSASPVNTEAFF.

The chain carries TRBV27 and TRBJ2-1; 9 nucleotides align to TRBD2. In germline, CDR1 is MNHEY, CDR2 SMNVEV (reference sequence). J lost 6 bases, V lost 1 base, and 1 base had no gene match. There are 14 residues in the CDR3. The CDR3 here is CASSLWREGNEQFF. The CDR3 region has the DNA TGTGCCAGCAGTTTATGGCGGGAGGGCAATGAGCAGTTCTTC.

This chain uses TRBV7-2 with TRBJ1-3; possible D gene TRBD1, 6 bases. V was cut by 1 base and J by 1 base, with 11 bases left in between. The CDR3 is 16 amino acids. Per germline, CDR1 SGHTA and CDR2 FQGNSA. The CDR3 region is CASSLVGGSSGNTIYF. CDR3 sequence (DNA): TGTGCCAGCAGCTTAGTGGGGGGCTCGTCTGGAAACACCATATATTTT.

The rearrangement joins TRBV9 to TRBJ1-2, with 9 nucleotides matching TRBD1. The CDR3 runs 13 residues. CDR1 SGDLS and CDR2 YYNGEE come from the germline V gene. The V gene end was trimmed by 2 bases and the J gene end by 8 bases; junction bases not matched to a gene: 4. The CDR3 loop reads CASSVGQGKGYTF. The CDR3 DNA follows: TGTGCCAGCAGCGTCGGACAGGGGAAGGGCTACACCTTC.

The V call is TRBV5-6, the J call TRBJ2-7; 10 positions match TRBD2. The CDR3 spans 15 residues. Per the germline V gene, CDR1 is SGHDT and CDR2 is YYEEEE. Losses at the gene ends were 0 bases for V and 3 bases for J; bases not matched to a gene: 3. The CDR3 protein is CASSLDWTSGYEQYF. CDR3 DNA sequence: TGTGCCAGCAGCTTGGATTGGACTAGCGGCTACGAGCAGTACTTC. The full variable domain, rest sourced from reference TRBV5-6 and TRBJ2-7, is DAGVTQSPTHLIKTRGQQVTLRCSPKSGHDTVSWYQQALGQGPQFIFQYYEEEERQRGNFPDRFSGHQFPNYSSELNVNALLLGDSALYLCASSLDWTSGYEQYFGPGTRLTVT.

The chain has TRBV27 and TRBJ2-3, with no clear D. Between the trimmed V and J ends, which lost 5 bases and 0 bases, there was a span of 9 bases. CDR1 MNHEY and CDR2 SMNVEV come from the germline V gene (reference sequence). The CDR3 runs to 14 residues. CDR3 nucleotides: TGTGCCAGCAGTGCGCCAGCTAGCACAGATACGCAGTATTTT. Residues: CASSAPASTDTQYF.

This clone was counted a single time. The rearrangement joins TRBV7-3 to TRBJ2-4; D is unclear. CDR1 is SGHTA, CDR2 FQGTGA, per germline. Trimming left V 5 bases short and J 8 bases short, with 16 bases between. The CDR3 runs 14 residues. CDR3 loop: CASSGALVEDIQYF. Here the CDR3 DNA reads TGTGCCAGCAGCGGTGCTTTGGTTGAGGACATTCAGTACTTC.

The gene calls are TRBV30 and TRBJ1-1; possible D gene TRBD1, 5 bases. CDR1 GTSNPN and CDR2 SVGIG come from the germline V gene (reference sequence). With 5 bases removed from V and 5 bases from J, the gap between germline ends came to 12 bases. This CDR3 contains 12 residues. The CDR3 coding sequence is TGTGCCTGGGGGGCCACCGGGACTGAAGCTTTCTTT. The encoded protein is CAWGATGTEAFF.

This clone was recorded once. The CDR3 DNA sequence: TGCGCCAGCAGCCAAGATCGAGGGATAGGGCAGCCCCAGCATTTT. Translation: CASSQDRGIGQPQHF. V and J are TRBV4-1 and TRBJ1-5; D not certain. Trimming pared 0 bases from V and 7 bases from J, leaving 13 bases between. There are 15 residues in the CDR3. Germline V gene lookup returns CDR1 MGHRA and CDR2 YSYEKL.

The CDR3 DNA reads TGTGCCAGCAGTTACCGAGGACAGGGTAGAAAGACCCAGTACTTC. Translated: CASSYRGQGRKTQYF. The chain has TRBV6-5 and TRBJ2-5, with 8 bases that match TRBD1. V shed 2 bases, J shed 6 bases, and the junction held 8 bases outside the gene matches. The CDR3 consists of 15 residues. Germline values: CDR1 MNHEY, CDR2 SVGAGI.